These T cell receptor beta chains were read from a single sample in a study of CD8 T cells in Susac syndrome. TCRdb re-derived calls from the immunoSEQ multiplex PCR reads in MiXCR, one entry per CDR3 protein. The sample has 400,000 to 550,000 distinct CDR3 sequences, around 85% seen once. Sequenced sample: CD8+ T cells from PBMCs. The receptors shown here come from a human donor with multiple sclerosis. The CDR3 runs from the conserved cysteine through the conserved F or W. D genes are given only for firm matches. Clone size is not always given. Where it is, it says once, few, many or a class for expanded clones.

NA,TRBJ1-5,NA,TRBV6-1,TGTGCCAGCAGTGAAGGCTCGCTGGGCAATCAGCCCCAGCATTTT,CASSEGSLGNQPQHF
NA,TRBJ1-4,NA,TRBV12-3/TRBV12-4,TGTGCCAGCAGCCCAGGACAGCAAACTAATGAAAAACTGTTTTTT,CASSPGQQTNEKLFF
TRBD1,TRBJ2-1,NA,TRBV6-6,TGTGCCTCGAAGCAGGGGGCCTCTAGGAATGAGCAGTTCTTC,CASKQGASRNEQFF
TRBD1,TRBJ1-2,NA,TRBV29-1,TGCAGCGTTGAAGAGACAGGGCCAAACTATGGCTACACCTTC,CSVEETGPNYGYTF
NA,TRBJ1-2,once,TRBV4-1,TGCGCCAGCAGCCAAGAAACCCCAGCTTATTTTGATGGCTACACCTTC,CASSQETPAYFDGYTF
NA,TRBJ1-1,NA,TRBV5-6,TGTGCCAGCAGCTTCGAAGACAGAGAAGCTTTCTTT,CASSFEDREAFF
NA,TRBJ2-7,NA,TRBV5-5,TGTGCCAGCAGCTACCGAAATCCGGCCTCCTACGAGCAGTACTTC,CASSYRNPASYEQYF
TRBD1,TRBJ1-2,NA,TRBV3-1,TGTGCCAGCAGCCCCGGGACAGGGGTCCTGAATGGCTACACCTTC,CASSPGTGVLNGYTF
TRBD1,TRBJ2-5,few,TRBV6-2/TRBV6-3,TGTGCCAGCAGTTATCGACAGGGGGCCGAGACCCAGTACTTC,CASSYRQGAETQYF
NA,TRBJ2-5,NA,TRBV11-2,TGTGCCAGCAGCTTTTTCGGGGAGACCCAGTACTTC,CASSFFGETQYF
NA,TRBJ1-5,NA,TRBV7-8,TGTGCCAGCAGCTTATCTGCGGGGTGGGGTAGCAATCAGCCCCAGCATTTT,CASSLSAGWGSNQPQHF
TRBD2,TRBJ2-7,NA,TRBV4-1,TGCGCCAGCAGCCCTCCGGGAGTAGCGGGGAGCCCCTACGAGCAGTACTTC,CASSPPGVAGSPYEQYF
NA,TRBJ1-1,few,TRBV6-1,TGTGCCAGCCAGGGCCCGGGGAACACTGAAGCTTTCTTT,CASQGPGNTEAFF
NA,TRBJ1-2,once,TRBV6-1,TGTGCCAGCAGTGAAAGATTCGCAGGGTTGGATGGCTACACCTTC,CASSERFAGLDGYTF